This T cell receptor beta chain was retrieved from a study of radiotherapy plus CTLA-4 blockade in lung cancer. Whole-study context: For about 18% of patients, objective responses occurred, and around 31% had disease control.

Details on this clone: Its target is not known.

General study findings and limits: In blood, tumor-derived TCR clones expanded after radiotherapy plus ipilimumab.

Data came from immunoSEQ multiplex PCR; TCRdb stores just in-frame clones and leaves some out. The table has about 50,000 clones, roughly 81% seen once; the top ten hold more than 4.5%. The CDR3 is made up of 15 amino acids. The trim removed 3 bases at V and 2 bases at J, leaving 4 bases unmatched. Germline V CDR1 and CDR2: MNHNS, SASEGT. Focal radiation with ipilimumab CTLA-4 blockade was given to patients with chemo-refractory metastatic non-small-cell lung cancer. This TCR was sampled from a human donor with non-small cell lung cancer whose response to radiotherapy plus ipilimumab could not be evaluated. Sample: peripheral blood, taken from a patient treated with radiotherapy plus ipilimumab. V usage is TRBV6-1 and J usage is TRBJ2-7; 10 bases are a match to TRBD1. The CDR3 spells CASSDGTGAPYEQYF. The CDR3 DNA sequence: TGTGCCAGCAGTGACGGGACAGGGGCCCCCTACGAGCAGTACTTC.